The clone carrying this TCR beta chain was observed many times. Its antigen remains unknown. Between the trimmed V and J ends, which lost 5 bases and 0 bases, there was a span of 14 bases. Looked up from germline, CDR1 is SEHNR and CDR2 is FQNEAQ (reference sequence). The CDR3 contains 15 residues. This specimen comes from a study of early T cells in non-severe SARS-CoV-2 infection. Overall study: Unsorted whole-blood RNA was sequenced in bulk, leaving chains unpaired.

cDNA molecules, individually, were tagged with unique molecular identifiers. TCRdb ran MiXCR on the 5' RACE reads and lists one entry per CDR3 protein. The sample shows tens of thousands of distinct CDR3 sequences, around 5.6% of them seen only once. General study points: The study's VDJdb matching favored anti-spike CD8 responses and missed private and CD4 specificities.

The chain is built from TRBV7-9 and TRBJ2-7; maybe TRBD2 (6 bases). The receptor's source is an adult who was a healthcare worker with PCR-confirmed SARS-CoV-2 infection or an uninfected control (not recorded which). Sequencing used whole blood. Written as DNA, the CDR3 is TGTGCCAGCAGCCTTGGGCTAGCGAGCTCCTACGAGCAGTACTTC. It encodes CASSLGLASSYEQYF.